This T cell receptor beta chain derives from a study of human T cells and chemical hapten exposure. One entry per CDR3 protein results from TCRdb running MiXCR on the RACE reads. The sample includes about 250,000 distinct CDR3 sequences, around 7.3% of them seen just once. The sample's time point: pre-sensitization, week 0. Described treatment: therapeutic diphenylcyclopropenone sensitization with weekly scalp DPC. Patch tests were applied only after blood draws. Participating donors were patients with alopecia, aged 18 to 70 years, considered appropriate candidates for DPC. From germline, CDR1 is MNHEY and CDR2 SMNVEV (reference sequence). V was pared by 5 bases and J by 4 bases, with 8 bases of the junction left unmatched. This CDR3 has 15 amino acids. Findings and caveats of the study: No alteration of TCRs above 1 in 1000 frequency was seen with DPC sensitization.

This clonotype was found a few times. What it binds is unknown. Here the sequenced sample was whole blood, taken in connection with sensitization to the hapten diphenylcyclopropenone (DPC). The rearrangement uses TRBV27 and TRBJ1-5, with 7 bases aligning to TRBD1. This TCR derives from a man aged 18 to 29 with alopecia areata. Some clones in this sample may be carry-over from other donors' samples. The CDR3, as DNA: TGTGCCAGCAGTCAGGGGGACAGATGGAATCAGCCCCAGCATTTT. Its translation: CASSQGDRWNQPQHF.